A selection of T cell receptor beta chains follows, all from one sample in a study of cytomegalovirus exposure and HLA in healthy donors. The data were produced by immunoSEQ multiplex PCR, yet TCRdb's version contains in-frame clones alone and is incomplete. The ten top clones account for about 3.8%, within a sample of tens of thousands of clones. The specimen was PBMCs. The receptor source for this set is a female donor in good health and CMV-seropositive. Each CDR3 is given with its conserved first and last residue. D genes are given only for firm matches.

j_call,d_call,v_call,cdr3_aa,cdr3_nt
TRBJ2-7,TRBD1,TRBV4-3,CASSPFPGQGSYEQYF,TGCGCCAGCAGCCCTTTTCCGGGACAGGGCTCCTACGAGCAGTACTTC
TRBJ2-3,NA,TRBV7-9,CASSLADLDTQYF,TGTGCCAGCAGCTTAGCGGACTTAGATACGCAGTATTTT
TRBJ2-1,TRBD1,TRBV11-1,CASSPAGQDKQGSYNEQFF,TGTGCCAGCAGCCCGGCGGGACAGGACAAACAAGGGTCCTACAATGAGCAGTTCTTC
TRBJ2-3,NA,TRBV9,CASSPEGYNSDTQYF,TGTGCCAGCAGCCCCGAGGGATACAACTCAGATACGCAGTATTTT
TRBJ2-4,NA,TRBV19,CASSIALAKNIQYF,TGTGCCAGTAGTATAGCCCTAGCCAAAAACATTCAGTACTTC
TRBJ1-2,TRBD1,TRBV4-1,CASSPINGQGNYGYTF,TGCGCCAGCAGCCCGATCAACGGACAGGGTAACTATGGCTACACCTTC
TRBJ2-1,TRBD1,TRBV10-3,CAISESMGQGANEQFF,TGTGCCATCAGTGAGTCGATGGGCCAGGGGGCAAATGAGCAGTTCTTC
TRBJ1-1,TRBD1,TRBV4-2,CASSQDPTGVNTEAFF,TGTGCCAGCAGCCAAGACCCGACAGGGGTGAACACTGAAGCTTTCTTT
TRBJ2-4,NA,TRBV29-1,CSVEDNKNRQNIQYF,TGCAGCGTTGAAGATAACAAGAATCGCCAAAACATTCAGTACTTC
TRBJ1-5,NA,TRBV6-1,CASRDSNQPQHF,TGTGCCTCCCGGGATAGCAATCAGCCCCAGCATTTT
TRBJ2-7,TRBD1,TRBV6-6,CASNDRGIDEQYF,TGTGCCAGCAACGACAGGGGTATCGACGAGCAGTACTTC
TRBJ1-2,NA,TRBV29-1,CSVGERGYTF,TGCAGCGTTGGGGAGCGAGGCTACACCTTC
TRBJ2-7,TRBD2,TRBV27,CASSLGTGGQQYF,TGTGCCAGCAGTTTGGGGACGGGAGGACAGCAGTACTTC
TRBJ1-1,TRBD1,TRBV7-3,CASSDRGRNEAFF,TGTGCCAGCAGTGACAGGGGCCGCAATGAAGCTTTCTTT
TRBJ2-7,TRBD2,TRBV28,CASSPLLGRSAGAYEQYF,TGTGCCAGCAGTCCGCTTCTGGGACGGTCAGCGGGAGCCTACGAGCAGTACTTC
TRBJ2-3,NA,TRBV4-1,CASSQRTGTLNTDTQYF,TGCGCCAGCAGCCAACGTACCGGGACTTTAAACACAGATACGCAGTATTTT
TRBJ2-1,TRBD2,TRBV18,CASSPPGTSGSNEQFF,TGTGCCAGCTCACCACCCGGGACTAGCGGGAGCAATGAGCAGTTCTTC
TRBJ2-5,TRBD2,TRBV11-1,CASSLSTAGGRETQYF,TGTGCCAGCAGCTTAAGTACAGCGGGGGGTCGAGAGACCCAGTACTTC
TRBJ1-4,NA,TRBV4-2,CASNSVLNEKLFF,TGTGCCAGTAATAGCGTTTTGAATGAAAAACTGTTTTTT
TRBJ1-3,TRBD1,TRBV6-5,CASRWTGDGNTIYF,TGTGCCAGCAGATGGACAGGGGACGGAAACACCATATATTTT
TRBJ2-3,NA,TRBV18,CASSPREEKDTQYF,TGTGCCAGCTCACCACGTGAGGAAAAAGATACGCAGTATTTT
TRBJ1-2,TRBD1,TRBV2,CASRESGTGGYGYTF,TGTGCCAGCAGGGAATCCGGGACAGGGGGGTATGGCTACACCTTC
TRBJ2-1,TRBD2,TRBV4-2,CASSQQTSGNLGYEQFF,TGTGCCAGCAGCCAACAAACTAGCGGGAACCTTGGGTATGAGCAGTTCTTC
TRBJ2-5,TRBD1,TRBV5-1,CASSLFSSTGQETQYF,TGCGCCAGCAGCTTGTTCTCTTCGACAGGGCAAGAGACCCAGTACTTC
TRBJ2-3,NA,TRBV7-9,CASSPPGDTQYF,TGTGCCAGCAGCCCGCCGGGAGATACGCAGTATTTT
TRBJ2-5,NA,TRBV27,CASSPRGRENQYF,TGTGCCAGCAGTCCCAGGGGGCGGGAGAACCAGTACTTC
TRBJ2-1,TRBD1,TRBV4-3,CASSRGTGGLYEQFF,TGCGCCAGCAGCCGTGGGACAGGGGGATTGTATGAGCAGTTCTTC
TRBJ2-1,NA,TRBV5-1,CASRLQQELYNEQFF,TGCGCCAGCAGATTACAGCAAGAGCTCTACAATGAGCAGTTCTTC
TRBJ1-2,TRBD1,TRBV18,CASSPQTQGDYGYTF,TGTGCCAGCTCACCACAAACTCAGGGGGATTATGGCTACACCTTC
TRBJ2-3,NA,TRBV5-1,CASSFRDTDTQYF,TGCGCCAGCAGCTTCCGCGACACAGATACGCAGTATTTT
TRBJ1-6,NA,TRBV6-1,CASTYYDSPLHF,TGTGCCTCTACATACTACGATTCACCCCTCCACTTT
TRBJ1-2,NA,TRBV9,CASSVGPSDYGYTF,TGTGCCAGCAGCGTAGGGCCCTCCGACTATGGCTACACCTTC
TRBJ2-7,NA,TRBV15,CATSRGRGDPYEQYF,TGTGCCACCAGCAGAGGCAGGGGGGATCCCTACGAGCAGTACTTC
TRBJ2-7,TRBD2,TRBV19,CASSRRGTSGRSSEQYF,TGTGCCAGTAGCCGAAGGGGGACTAGCGGACGGTCTTCCGAGCAGTACTTC
TRBJ2-3,TRBD2,TRBV25-1,CASSVRSPGLATDTQYF,TGTGCCAGCAGTGTAAGAAGCCCGGGACTAGCAACAGATACGCAGTATTTT
TRBJ1-5,NA,TRBV19,CASSIETGRQPQHF,TGTGCCAGTAGTATAGAGACCGGGAGGCAGCCCCAGCATTTT
TRBJ1-4,TRBD1,TRBV27,CASSSPGTGGRSAEKLFF,TGTGCCAGCAGTTCCCCCGGGACAGGGGGTAGGTCGGCTGAAAAACTGTTTTTT
TRBJ1-4,NA,TRBV4-3,CASSQQENDEKLFF,TGCGCCAGCAGCCAACAGGAAAATGATGAAAAACTGTTTTTT
TRBJ2-3,TRBD1,TRBV2,CASSIRTGSYGTDTQYF,TGTGCCAGCAGTATTCGGACAGGGTCATACGGCACAGATACGCAGTATTTT
TRBJ2-7,TRBD2,TRBV25-1,CASSAPGLGYVKEQYF,TGTGCCAGCAGTGCCCCGGGACTAGGCTATGTAAAGGAGCAGTACTTC
TRBJ1-2,TRBD1,TRBV18,CASSPVGQRPNNYGYTF,TGTGCCAGCTCACCTGTGGGACAGCGCCCCAATAACTATGGCTACACCTTC
TRBJ2-3,TRBD1,TRBV29-1,CSVLQGAADTQYF,TGCAGCGTACTACAGGGGGCTGCAGATACGCAGTATTTT
TRBJ2-5,NA,TRBV11-2,CASSLDHMKTQYF,TGTGCCAGCAGCTTAGATCACATGAAGACCCAGTACTTC
TRBJ2-7,TRBD1,TRBV5-6,CASSRTGSPTEQYF,TGTGCCAGCAGCCGGACAGGGAGTCCTACCGAGCAGTACTTC
TRBJ2-1,TRBD2,TRBV18,CASSPGRLAISDNEQFF,TGTGCCAGCTCACCAGGACGACTAGCGATCTCCGACAATGAGCAGTTCTTC
TRBJ1-2,NA,TRBV18,CASSPFPGEYYGYTF,TGTGCCAGCTCACCATTCCCAGGGGAATACTATGGCTACACCTTC
TRBJ1-1,TRBD1,TRBV7-9,CASSNGQDRTEAFF,TGTGCCAGCAGCAACGGACAGGATCGCACTGAAGCTTTCTTT
TRBJ1-5,NA,TRBV29-1,CSVDAWGGGQPQHF,TGCAGCGTTGACGCGTGGGGAGGCGGTCAGCCCCAGCATTTT
TRBJ1-4,TRBD1,TRBV7-9,CASSPGTGPATNEKLFF,TGTGCCAGCAGCCCAGGGACAGGGCCAGCAACTAATGAAAAACTGTTTTTT
TRBJ1-5,NA,TRBV14,CASSHYSNQPQHF,TGTGCCAGCAGCCATTATAGTAATCAGCCCCAGCATTTT
TRBJ1-6,TRBD1,TRBV5-1,CASSPGQKDSPLHF,TGCGCCAGCAGCCCGGGACAGAAGGATTCACCCCTCCACTTT
TRBJ2-7,NA,TRBV21-1,CASSKGIETVAPYDEQYF,TGTGCCAGCAGCAAGGGGATAGAGACAGTGGCCCCTTACGACGAGCAGTACTTC
TRBJ1-4,TRBD1,TRBV19,CASSMPGQGGNEKLFF,TGTGCCAGTAGTATGCCGGGACAGGGCGGTAATGAAAAACTGTTTTTT
TRBJ2-3,NA,TRBV4-3,CASSQDPGRATDTQYF,TGCGCCAGCAGCCAAGATCCGGGAAGAGCCACAGATACGCAGTATTTT
TRBJ2-7,TRBD1,TRBV7-9,CASSFYGQGRRSYEQYF,TGTGCCAGCAGCTTTTACGGACAGGGACGCCGATCCTACGAGCAGTACTTC